The T cell receptor beta chain under discussion was sequenced for a study of shared clonotypes between healthy human individuals. Whole-study results and caveats: Larger estimated richness was generally seen in naive subsets than in memory subsets. For sorted subsets, rarefaction showed incomplete sequencing despite large depth.

CDR1 SGHAT and CDR2 FQNNGV come from the germline V gene. With 1 base removed from V and 0 bases from J, the gap between germline ends came to 10 bases. The CDR3 has 16 residues. Remarks on this clone: Its antigen is not known.

Several immunoSEQ plates received, in even portions, the genomic DNA of each subset. Produced via immunoSEQ multiplex PCR; TCRdb's table is partial and in-frame only. The repertoire consists of 850,000 to 1,200,000 clones, with roughly 70% occurring once and the leading ten covering roughly 1.5%. The TCR was taken from a man younger than 35 in good health. V usage is TRBV11-2 and J usage is TRBJ2-1; weak D call: TRBD2 (6 bases). Sequences were obtained from memory CD4+ T cells sorted from blood. Subset reported: CD45RA-negative fraction. The CDR3, as DNA: TGTGCCAGCAGCTTAGCAGGAGGGAACTCCTACAATGAGCAGTTCTTC. It encodes CASSLAGGNSYNEQFF.